This T cell receptor beta chain comes out of a study of cytomegalovirus exposure and HLA in healthy donors. Primers included in the PCR were 60 Vbeta and 13 Jbeta primers. Profiling relied on immunoSEQ multiplex PCR, and the TCRdb table lists in-frame clones only, not all of them. The sample contains 200,000 to 250,000 clones, approximately 90% of which appear only once. Study-level points and caveats: Data from an earlier analysis indicated that most TCR beta V segments were productive either about 87% or about 30% of the time.

J gave up 6 bases and V 7 bases, and 8 bases lay outside the gene matches. This CDR3 contains 13 residues. Germline-derived CDR1 and CDR2 are SNHLY and FYNNEI. Regarding this clone: Its antigen is unidentified.

Material: PBMCs. This clonotype originated in a woman aged 18-29 years in good health and CMV-seronegative. The chain combines TRBV2 with TRBJ1-1; TRBD1 matches 7 bases. CDR3 DNA sequence: TGTGCCAGCACCGGACAGGTAGGCGCTGAAGCTTTCTTT. It translates to CASTGQVGAEAFF.